Detailed here is one T cell receptor beta chain. Reverse transcription used roughly 0.45 to 1 ug RNA and random hexamers. MiXCR, run by TCRdb on the immunoSEQ multiplex PCR reads, gives a single entry per CDR3 protein. The sample includes approximately 190,000 distinct CDR3 sequences, around 95% of them seen just once. This specimen comes from a study of CD8 T cells in Susac syndrome. Study overall: The Susac syndrome patients were therapy-naive, on corticosteroids, or on intravenous immunoglobulin alone at blood draw.

V dropped 5 bases and J dropped 5; count of bases not matched to a gene: 6. Per germline, CDR1 LGHNA and CDR2 YNFKEQ. The CDR3 totals 14 residues. The V gene is TRBV4-2, the J gene TRBJ2-3, with 8 positions matching TRBD2. The source of this sequence is a human donor with Susac syndrome. Sequencing was performed on CD4+ T cells from PBMCs. The chain's CDR3 is CASSVGLAGDTQYF. CDR3 coding DNA: TGTGCCAGCAGCGTCGGACTAGCTGGAGATACGCAGTATTTT.